This record covers a single TCR beta chain. Its antigen is undetermined. These data are taken from a study of cytomegalovirus exposure and HLA in healthy donors. Study-wide results and limits: Through in vitro validation, a few CMV-associated chains were shown to be specific for CMV antigens. In the 130 or so validation repertoires, 85% to 95% of cluster scores exceeded 0, per a later analysis. The authors enumerated 150 to 200 TCR beta chains as linked to cytomegalovirus.

Using immunoSEQ multiplex PCR, the repertoire was profiled, and TCRdb retains in-frame clones only, with some absent. The sample shows about 200,000 clones, about 81% of them seen only once. The donors were part of the roughly 120-subject validation cohort, which stood apart from the approximately 700-subject first cohort. The CDR3 loop spans 14 amino acids. The germline CDR1 and CDR2 sequences are SEHNR and FQNEAQ (reference sequence). V shed 6 bases, J shed 6 bases, and the junction held 8 bases outside the gene matches. The rearrangement links TRBV7-9 to TRBJ2-1; 7 bases map to TRBD1. The specimen sequenced was PBMCs. This TCR was sampled from a woman aged 30 to 39 in good health and CMV-seronegative. CDR3 amino acids: CASRDGTVGNEQFF. The CDR3 region has the DNA TGTGCCAGCAGAGACGGGACAGTGGGCAATGAGCAGTTCTTC.